Following are 22 T cell receptor beta chains from one sample sequenced in a study of blood T cell repertoires in COVID-19. Clones were sequenced by immunoSEQ multiplex PCR, and TCRdb holds only the in-frame ones, with some missing. Of about half a million clones listed, 80% to 90% were seen once; the top ten hold 6.5% to 9.5%. Input material: PBMCs or T cells enriched from blood (not recorded which). These receptor sequences come from a woman in her sixties who had recovered from COVID-19.

The J gene is TRBJ1-1, the V gene TRBV11-3; 9 bases line up with TRBD1. The germline gives CDR1 SGHNT, CDR2 YENEEA. This CDR3 has 16 amino acids. After removal of 2 bases from V and 3 bases from J, the junction contained 7 bases not matched to a gene. This CDR3 is CASSLSLQGADTEAFF. DNA of the CDR3: TGTGCCAGCAGCTTAAGTTTACAGGGGGCTGACACTGAAGCTTTCTTT.

This clone occurred once. The J gene is TRBJ2-7, the V gene TRBV5-5, with TRBD2 matching over 8 bases. Germline loops: CDR1 SGHKS, CDR2 YYEKEE (reference sequence). Trimming removed 0 bases from V and 5 bases from J; junction bases left unmatched: 4. This CDR3 comprises 14 residues. CDR3 nucleotides: TGTGCCAGCAGCTTGGCCTCCGGGAGGGACGAGCAGTACGTC. This translates into CASSLASGRDEQYV.

The CDR3 region has the DNA TGCAGCGTTGAATTCCGGGACAGAAATTACAATGAGCAGTTCTTC. Amino acid sequence: CSVEFRDRNYNEQFF. V usage is TRBV29-1 and J usage is TRBJ2-1; 7 nucleotides match TRBD1. V was pared by 2 bases and J by 4 bases, with 8 bases of the junction left unmatched. Per the germline V gene, CDR1 is SQVTM and CDR2 is ANQGSEA. CDR3 size: 15 residues.

The V call is TRBV3-1 (or the pseudogene TRBV3-2), the J call TRBJ2-7; D is perhaps TRBD2 (6 bases). Trimming removed 4 bases at V and 6 bases at J, with 16 bases between. Germline CDR1 reads LGHDT; CDR2 reads YNNKEL (reference sequence). This CDR3 is built from 14 residues. The CDR3 DNA follows: TGTGCCAGCAGCCCGTCGACAGTGGGGGGCGAGCAGTACGTC. Its protein is CASSPSTVGGEQYV.

This chain connects TRBV5-8 to TRBJ2-3; 14 positions match TRBD2. V was pared by 2 bases and J by 2 bases, with 10 bases of the junction left unmatched. The CDR3 length is 19 residues. CDR1 SGHTS and CDR2 YDEGEE come from the germline V gene. CDR3: CASSLGGTSGGPYTDTQYF. CDR3 sequence (DNA): TGTGCCAGCAGCTTAGGAGGGACTAGCGGGGGCCCCTACACAGATACGCAGTATTTT.

The rearrangement links TRBV10-1 to TRBJ1-1; 8 bases are shared with TRBD1. The CDR3 loop spans 13 amino acids. V lost 2 bases to trimming and J lost 7 bases; unmatched junction nucleotides: 3. Germline loops: CDR1 WNHNN, CDR2 SYGVQD (reference sequence). CDR3 nucleotide sequence: TGCGCCAGCAGTGAGGGGGGGACAGGTGAAGCTTTCTTT. It translates to CASSEGGTGEAFF.

V gene TRBV6-5 combines with J gene TRBJ2-1; 9 nucleotides line up with TRBD2. The CDR3 has 16 residues. The J segment lost 7 bases and the V segment lost 3 bases, leaving 10 bases of the junction unmatched. CDR1 is MNHEY and CDR2 is SVGAGI in the germline V gene. The DNA of the CDR3 is TGTGCCAGCAGTTATTCCCCGGGACTAGCCTGGAATGAGCAGTTCTTC. It codes for CASSYSPGLAWNEQFF.

This clone was seen a handful of times. J is TRBJ1-2 and V is TRBV10-3; the D gene is possibly TRBD1 (5 bases). Trimming cost V 0 bases and J 4 bases, with 9 bases left between them. Looked up from germline, CDR1 is ENHRY and CDR2 is SYGVKD. The CDR3 is 14 residues long. CDR3 DNA sequence: TGTGCCATCAGTGAGTCGATAGGGGCCTATGGCTACACCTTC. Its translation is CAISESIGAYGYTF.

This clone was found once. The genes are TRBV19 and TRBJ2-1, with 8 bases fitting TRBD1. V trimming: 6 bases; J trimming: 5 bases; junction bases outside the gene matches: 12. Per the germline V gene, CDR1 is LNHDA and CDR2 is SQIVND (reference sequence). This CDR3 comprises 16 residues. The CDR3, as DNA: TGTGCCAGTAGCGTCGTGGGGACAGGCCTTAACAATGAGCAGTTCTTC. Protein sequence: CASSVVGTGLNNEQFF.

The chain has TRBV19 and TRBJ2-1, with 7 bases lining up with TRBD2. Trimming cost V 5 bases and J 9 bases; bases outside gene matches: 4. The CDR3 runs 12 residues. The V gene's germline CDR1 is LNHDA and CDR2 SQIVND (reference sequence). CDR3 DNA sequence: TGTGCCAGTAGTCTCGGGACTACTGAGCAGTTCTTC. It encodes CASSLGTTEQFF. The whole variable domain, remainder taken from reference TRBV19 and TRBJ2-1, is DGGITQSPKYLFRKEGQNVTLSCEQNLNHDAMYWYRQDPGQGLRLIYYSQIVNDFQKGDIAEGYSVSREKKESFPLTVTSAQKNPTAFYLCASSLGTTEQFFGPGTRLTVL.

This clone was recorded once. The V gene is TRBV4-1, the J gene TRBJ2-7, with 7 bases aligning to TRBD1. The J segment lost 2 bases and the V segment lost 1 base, leaving 5 bases of the junction unmatched. The CDR3 runs 15 residues. Germline V lookup: CDR1 MGHRA, CDR2 YSYEKL. Here the CDR3 reads CASSQAATGTYEQYF. The CDR3 nucleotides are TGCGCCAGCAGCCAAGCGGCGACAGGGACCTACGAGCAGTACTTC.

The rearrangement joins TRBV21-1 to TRBJ2-7; TRBD1, the table's D call, lacks a check against the DNA. TRBV21-1 is a pseudogene locus. The CDR3 has 14 residues. The CDR3 protein is CASSNYRGRYEQYV. DNA of the CDR3: TGTGCCAGCAGCAACTACAGGGGGCGATACGAGCAGTACGTC.

This chain joins TRBV10-1 and TRBJ2-3, with 7 bases fitting TRBD1. This CDR3 comprises 16 residues. CDR1 is WNHNN and CDR2 is SYGVQD in the germline V gene (reference sequence). V lost 8 bases, J lost 4 bases, and 15 bases stayed unmatched. The CDR3 loop is CASAPYSTGKADTQYF. CDR3 nucleotides: TGCGCCAGCGCCCCCTATTCGACAGGGAAGGCAGATACGCAGTATTTT.

The rearrangement uses TRBV12-3 or TRBV12-4 and TRBJ1-2; D might be TRBD1 (5 bases). This CDR3 has 13 amino acids. V was trimmed by 7 bases and J by 2 bases, leaving 11 bases between them. The DNA of the CDR3 is TGTGCCAGCAAGGCAGGGTTCAACTATGGCTACACCTTC. Translated: CASKAGFNYGYTF.

The chain links TRBV5-1 to TRBJ2-7; D possibly corresponds to TRBD1 (5 bases). Germline assignment: CDR1 SGHRS and CDR2 YFSETQ. The CDR3 is made up of 15 amino acids. Trimming shortened V by 4 bases and J by 3 bases, and 17 bases separated the two germline ends. Here the CDR3 reads CASSPTGGASYEQYF. CDR3 bases: TGCGCCAGCAGCCCAACTGGTGGGGCGAGCTACGAGCAGTACTTC.

The gene calls are TRBV27 and TRBJ1-6; D is unresolved. Germline CDR1 and CDR2: MNHEY and SMNVEV (reference sequence). V dropped 6 bases and J dropped 6 bases, with 9 bases sitting between them. The CDR3 has 13 amino acids. CDR3 coding DNA: TGTGCCAGCAGGAGAGGTAGTAATTCACCCCTCCACTTT. Protein product: CASRRGSNSPLHF.

V gene TRBV19 combines with J gene TRBJ1-5; a weak D match, TRBD1 (5 bases). V lost 5 bases and J 3 bases, leaving 8 bases between the germline ends. CDR3 length equals 13 residues. Germline assignment: CDR1 LNHDA and CDR2 SQIVND (reference sequence). The CDR3 DNA follows: TGTGCCAGTAGTCGACAGACCAATCAGCCCCAGCATTTT. It yields the protein CASSRQTNQPQHF.

This chain uses TRBV18 with TRBJ2-5; 10 bases align to TRBD1. The CDR3 covers 15 residues. The V and J ends lost 3 bases and 4 bases, in that order; junction bases with no gene match: 5. Germline CDR1 KGHSH, CDR2 LQKENI. CDR3 sequence reads: CASSPGQGIRETQYF. DNA for the CDR3: TGTGCCAGCTCACCGGGACAGGGGATCCGAGAGACCCAGTACTTC. Combining the CDR3 with reference TRBV18 and TRBJ2-5 gives the whole variable domain NAGVMQNPRHLVRRRGQEARLRCSPMKGHSHVYWYRQLPEEGLKFMVYLQKENIIDESGMPKERFSAEFPKEGPSILRIQQVVRGDSAAYFCASSPGQGIRETQYFGPGTRLLVL.

V is TRBV2 and J is TRBJ1-2; TRBD1 matches 7 bases. The CDR3 sequence is 13 residues long. The J segment lost 4 bases and the V segment lost 7 bases, leaving 6 bases of the junction unmatched. Looked up from germline, CDR1 is SNHLY and CDR2 is FYNNEI. The CDR3 spells CASTQTGFYGYTF. As DNA, the CDR3 is TGTGCCAGCACCCAGACAGGGTTCTATGGCTACACCTTC.

This chain uses TRBV6-1 with TRBJ2-3, with 12 bases matching TRBD2. CDR3 size: 16 residues. From germline, CDR1 is MNHNS and CDR2 SASEGT. J lost 2 bases, V lost 1 base, and 1 base had no gene match. CDR3 loop: CASSEGLAGDTDTQYF. The CDR3 region has the DNA TGTGCCAGCAGTGAAGGACTAGCGGGGGACACAGATACGCAGTATTTT.

The chain couples TRBV3-1 (or the pseudogene TRBV3-2) to TRBJ2-7, with D maybe TRBD1 (6 bases). The CDR3 has 15 amino acids. Germline assignment: CDR1 LGHDT and CDR2 YNNKEL (reference sequence). Trimming took off 4 bases at V and 2 bases at J, with 15 bases between the two ends. CDR3 loop: CASSRPQGTPYEQYV. CDR3 DNA: TGTGCCAGCAGCCGCCCTCAGGGGACCCCCTACGAGCAGTACGTC.

This clone was detected once. V gene TRBV6-5 combines with J gene TRBJ2-1; no clear D gene. The length of the CDR3 is 15 residues. From germline, CDR1 is MNHEY and CDR2 SVGAGI. With 6 bases removed from V and 0 bases from J, the gap between germline ends came to 12 bases. The CDR3 coding sequence is TGTGCCAGCAGCCCCGTTTTGAGCTCCTACAATGAGCAGTTCTTC. It specifies CASSPVLSSYNEQFF.